This TCR beta chain was recorded in a study of blood T cell repertoires in COVID-19 (TCRdb year 2020). With regard to the full study: Samples covering the acute and convalescent phases of COVID-19 were provided by collaborators in the United States, Italy and Spain. The material from the prospective study consisted of cDNA or gDNA derived from T cells, B-cell-depleted T cells, or PBMCs. Sample metadata almost always included a de-identified subject ID, COVID-19 status, age in years and sex. Where HLA class I and class II types were available, the types were taken from metadata supplied by the sample provider, not from assay-based typing. Samples came from the ongoing ImmuneRACE study (first 160 participants) plus 1,254 subjects from 6 global collaborators. The dataset comprised deeply sampled blood TCRbeta repertoires from subjects exposed to, actively infected with, or recovered from COVID-19. The repertoires were released in a freely available public database intended as a resource for research on the immune response to SARS-CoV-2.

At one collaborating source in Seattle, patients were enrolled during active infection and were followed longitudinally through the course of disease. Each collaborating institution followed its own protocols to collect whole blood in K2EDTA tubes. Collaborator samples were shipped for TCRbeta analysis as frozen whole blood, isolated PBMCs, or DNA extracted from either sample type. The full study reports these points: Clinical and demographic metadata were provided uncurated, with the amount varying by source and participant.

From the germline V gene, CDR1 is SGHRS and CDR2 is YFSETQ. The CDR3 contains 16 residues, cysteine and phenylalanine counted. Only the CDR3 DNA stays, 48 bases, in frame from base 1. Germline trimming amounts to 4 bases on V and 1 base on J, with 10 as the count of junction bases outside the gene matches. Details on this clone: Its antigen remains undetermined. Within one base of it there is no much larger clone, and no base qualities were kept.

TCRbeta CDR3 regions were amplified from genomic DNA using the immunoSEQ Assay, a bias-controlled multiplex PCR. On the authors' methods: Within the assay, amplification of reference gene primers was used to estimate how many nucleated cells each sample contained. To quantify the absolute abundance of each unique TCRbeta CDR3 rearrangement, sequence reads were collapsed and filtered. Productive Simpson clonality was computed per sample as the square root of Simpson's diversity index over productive rearrangements. This is the immuneACCESS table as TCRdb keeps it, with only in-frame sequences that have V and J called. A part of the clones is gone; compared with another copy, unresolved V genes explain less than half, and the rest is unexplained. The V and J calls and clone size come from that table; D and trimming were worked out from the DNA. The sample has about 230,000 clones on record, approximately 84% of them singletons. The ten top clones hold 11% of the sample.

Sequenced material: peripheral blood. The chain is encoded by TRBV5-1 joined to TRBJ2-7; 8 bases in the junction line up with TRBD2. The receptor was derived from a man aged 45 to 65 with COVID-19, enrolled during active disease. The CDR3 reads CASSAGLVAGSYEQYF. The bases are TGCGCCAGCAGCGCAGGACTCGTAGCGGGGTCCTACGAGCAGTACTTC. The CDR3 plus the reference TRBV5-1 and TRBJ2-7 genes for the other parts give the full variable domain: KAGVTQTPRYLIKTRGQQVTLSCSPISGHRSVSWYQQTPGQGLQFLFEYFSETQRNKGNFPGRFSGRQFSNSRSEMNVSTLELGDSALYLCASSAGLVAGSYEQYFGPGTRLTVT.